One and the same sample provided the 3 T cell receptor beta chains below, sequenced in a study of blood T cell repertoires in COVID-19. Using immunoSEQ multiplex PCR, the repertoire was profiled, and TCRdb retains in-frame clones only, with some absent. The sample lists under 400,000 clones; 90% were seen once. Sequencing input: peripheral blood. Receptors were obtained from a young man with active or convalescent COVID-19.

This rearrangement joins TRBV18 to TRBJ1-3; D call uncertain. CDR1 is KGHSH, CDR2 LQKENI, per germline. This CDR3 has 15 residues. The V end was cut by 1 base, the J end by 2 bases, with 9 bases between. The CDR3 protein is CASSPLEETGNTIYF. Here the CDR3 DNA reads TGTGCCAGCTCACCACTAGAGGAAACTGGAAACACCATATATTTT.

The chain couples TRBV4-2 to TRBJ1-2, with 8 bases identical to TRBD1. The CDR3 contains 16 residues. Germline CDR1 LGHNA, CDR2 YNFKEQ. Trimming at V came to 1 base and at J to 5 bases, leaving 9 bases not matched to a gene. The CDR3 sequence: CASSQASRDRSYGYTF. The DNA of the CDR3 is TGTGCCAGCAGCCAAGCCTCGAGGGACAGGAGTTATGGCTACACCTTC.

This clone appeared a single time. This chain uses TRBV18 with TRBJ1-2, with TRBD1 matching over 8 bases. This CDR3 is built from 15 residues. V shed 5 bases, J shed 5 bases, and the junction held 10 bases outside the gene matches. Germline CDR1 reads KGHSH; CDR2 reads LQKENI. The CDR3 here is CASSSDRVGDYGYTF. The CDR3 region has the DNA TGTGCCAGCTCATCGGACAGGGTGGGAGATTATGGCTACACCTTC.